These T cell receptor beta chains were read from a single sample in a study of OX40 agonist ivuxolimab in advanced cancers. The assay was immunoSEQ multiplex PCR, and TCRdb's table has in-frame clones only and misses some. The data show about 64,000 clones, with roughly 86% seen just once and 2.8% held by the top ten. The source material was CD4+ or CD8+ T cells sorted from blood, sampled in a trial of the OX40 agonist ivuxolimab. These receptors originate from an adult with an advanced solid tumor such as melanoma, head and neck, liver or kidney cancer. Each CDR3 is given without its conserved first and last residue. Each record gives: clone size, J gene, V gene, D gene, CDR3 protein. D genes are given only for firm matches. Clone sizes are given selectively: once, few, many, or a class where the clone is expanded.

NA,TRBJ2-1,TRBV7-9,TRBD2,ASSLGLAWYNEQF
NA,TRBJ1-1,TRBV28,NA,ASSLGRGDTEAF
NA,TRBJ2-5,TRBV11-2,TRBD1,ASSLGDRGQRKETQY
few,TRBJ1-1,TRBV19,TRBD1,ASRPPGQVETEAF
once,TRBJ1-1,TRBV5-1,TRBD1,ASSTGQMNTEAF
NA,TRBJ2-1,TRBV28,TRBD2,ASNPPSGRTYNEQF
few,TRBJ2-7,TRBV2,NA,ASIRQNSYEQY
NA,TRBJ2-5,TRBV27,TRBD2,ASSPLSGQETQY
NA,TRBJ2-7,TRBV29-1,TRBD2,SARREDEQY
NA,TRBJ2-5,TRBV4-1,TRBD2,ASSQVGLAGFQETQY
NA,TRBJ1-2,TRBV18,NA,ASSPGRASNYGYT
NA,TRBJ1-4,TRBV16,TRBD1,ASSPVRDRGRPNEKLF
once,TRBJ2-2,TRBV5-1,TRBD2,ASSFITSGSGTGELF
NA,TRBJ1-2,TRBV29-1,NA,SVLIQGVYGYT
NA,TRBJ1-4,TRBV5-1,TRBD1,ASRSGGGKRPNEKLF
NA,TRBJ2-1,TRBV10-3,NA,AIRGLTAYNEQF
NA,TRBJ2-5,TRBV5-1,TRBD1,ASSSTGEETQY
NA,TRBJ2-2,TRBV9,NA,ASSPLRDGELF
NA,TRBJ2-7,TRBV2,TRBD2,ASVSSGYEQY
NA,TRBJ2-3,TRBV15,NA,ATSRGDGTDTQY
NA,TRBJ2-2,TRBV30,NA,AWSALNTGELF
NA,TRBJ1-2,TRBV30,TRBD1,AWRPDRVGGYT
NA,TRBJ2-7,TRBV5-1,TRBD2,ASSFVIAGEYEQY
NA,TRBJ2-7,TRBV6-5,TRBD2,ASSYGLAASYEQY
NA,TRBJ2-4,TRBV19,NA,ASSIDPGRLAKNIQY
NA,TRBJ2-3,TRBV30,NA,AWSESGHREDTQY
once,TRBJ2-7,TRBV7-9,TRBD1,ASSLGTVNSEQY
NA,TRBJ1-1,TRBV30,NA,AWSVLYLTNTEAF
once,TRBJ2-5,TRBV6-5,TRBD2,ATEGLAGGEETQY
NA,TRBJ2-3,TRBV7-2,NA,ACQRTQPDTQY
NA,TRBJ2-5,TRBV7-6,TRBD2,ASSLGVTSGGQETQY
NA,TRBJ2-1,TRBV6-1,TRBD1,ACRGQGDHNEQF
NA,TRBJ2-7,TRBV4-1,NA,ASSPTSALYEQY
NA,TRBJ2-2,TRBV5-1,TRBD2,ASSLVTSGSPTGELF
NA,TRBJ1-2,TRBV30,TRBD1,AWLRTGDYGYT
NA,TRBJ2-1,TRBV7-9,TRBD1,ASSHRDSQF
NA,TRBJ2-2,TRBV10-3,NA,AISERESVTGELF
NA,TRBJ2-1,TRBV11-2,TRBD2,ASSPFLSGSGEQF
few,TRBJ1-1,TRBV5-4,NA,ASSRVLGQNTEAF
NA,TRBJ1-1,TRBV5-4,NA,ASSLVGQGFTEAF
once,TRBJ2-1,TRBV2,NA,ASSEGQGWANEQF